This is a list of T cell receptor beta chains from one sample in a study of blood T cell repertoires in COVID-19. TCRdb's copy holds only in-frame clones and misses some; the assay was immunoSEQ multiplex PCR. Of 200,000 to 250,000 clones listed, around 84% were seen once; the top ten hold about 20%. Input material: peripheral blood. The source of these receptors is a man aged 25 to 40 with active or convalescent COVID-19. The CDR3 runs from the conserved cysteine through the conserved F or W. Fields, in order: V gene, J gene, D gene, clone size, CDR3 protein, CDR3 DNA. D genes are given only for firm matches. Clone sizes are given selectively: once, few, many, or a class where the clone is expanded.

>TRBV12-3/TRBV12-4|TRBJ2-3|TRBD2|.
CASKRASGAQYF
TGTGCCAGCAAAAGGGCTAGCGGGGCGCAGTATTTT
>TRBV5-4|TRBJ2-5|TRBD2|.
CASSLRLAGETQYF
TGTGCCAGCAGCCTCCGACTAGCGGGGGAGACCCAGTACTTC
>TRBV3-1/TRBV3-2|TRBJ2-1|TRBD2|.
CASSQQAGTRNNEQFF
TGTGCCAGCAGCCAGCAGGCCGGGACTAGGAACAATGAGCAGTTCTTC
>TRBV27|TRBJ1-1|.|few
CASSLYRDTEAFF
TGTGCCAGCAGTTTATACAGGGACACTGAAGCTTTCTTT
>TRBV27|TRBJ2-6|TRBD1|.
CASSLTGQGASGANVLTF
TGTGCCAGCAGTTTAACTGGACAGGGGGCATCTGGGGCCAACGTCCTGACTTTC
>TRBV6-6|TRBJ1-3|TRBD1|once
CAGQPGQGAGNTIYF
TGTGCCGGACAACCGGGACAGGGGGCTGGAAACACCATATATTTT
>TRBV11-3|TRBJ2-1|TRBD2|.
CASSRRLAGYNEQFF
TGTGCCAGCAGCCGAAGACTAGCGGGCTACAATGAGCAGTTCTTC
>TRBV5-4|TRBJ2-3|.|.
CASSLGSASDTQYF
TGTGCCAGCAGCTTAGGGAGCGCTTCAGATACGCAGTATTTT
>TRBV19|TRBJ1-1|.|.
CASKRNGEPEAFF
TGTGCCAGTAAGCGGAATGGGGAACCTGAAGCTTTCTTT
>TRBV27|TRBJ1-2|TRBD1|.
CASSLDRGIYGYTF
TGTGCCAGCAGTTTGGACAGGGGCATCTATGGCTACACCTTC
>TRBV3-1/TRBV3-2|TRBJ1-2|TRBD1|.
CASSFGQATGYTF
TGTGCCAGCAGTTTCGGACAGGCGACTGGCTACACCTTC
>TRBV27|TRBJ2-3|TRBD2|.
CASSFLRGGADPGGTQYF
TGTGCCAGCAGTTTTCTTCGGGGGGGGGCGGACCCTGGGGGTACGCAGTATTTT
>TRBV5-4|TRBJ2-1|TRBD1|once
CASSPTGDSYNEQFF
TGTGCCAGCAGCCCTACAGGGGACTCCTACAATGAGCAGTTCTTC
>TRBV19|TRBJ1-2|TRBD1|once
CASSLIDREDIGYTF
TGTGCCAGTAGTCTAATTGACAGGGAAGATATTGGCTACACCTTC
>TRBV28|TRBJ1-2|.|.
CASSLRGINPQANYGYTF
TGTGCCAGCAGTCTCAGGGGAATTAATCCCCAAGCTAACTATGGCTACACCTTC
>TRBV9|TRBJ2-5|TRBD2|.
CASSVRGGPETQYF
TGTGCCAGCAGCGTACGGGGGGGGCCGGAGACCCAGTACTTC
>TRBV4-3|TRBJ2-7|TRBD2|once
CASSQAAGRYEQYF
TGCGCCAGCAGCCAAGCAGCGGGACGCTACGAGCAGTACTTC
>TRBV11-2|TRBJ1-2|.|.
CASSPSGGFYGYTF
TGTGCCAGCAGCCCCAGCGGCGGATTCTATGGCTACACCTTC
>TRBV7-2|TRBJ2-1|TRBD2|.
CASSANSGKNYNEQFF
TGTGCCAGCAGCGCTAATAGCGGGAAGAACTACAATGAGCAGTTCTTC
>TRBV27|TRBJ2-7|TRBD2|.
CASSLTRGGTEQYF
TGTGCCAGCAGTTTGACCCGGGGGGGGACCGAGCAGTACTTC
>TRBV28|TRBJ2-1|TRBD2|.
CASSAPGLANNNEQFF
TGTGCCAGCAGTGCTCCGGGACTAGCGAACAACAATGAGCAGTTCTTC
>TRBV10-3|TRBJ2-7|TRBD1|.
CAISVGQGAYDQYF
TGTGCCATCAGCGTGGGACAGGGGGCGTACGACCAGTACTTC
>TRBV7-9|TRBJ1-6|.|.
CASSPGRAGSPLHF
TGTGCCAGCAGCCCAGGGCGGGCGGGATCACCCCTCCACTTT
>TRBV7-9|TRBJ2-3|TRBD2|.
CASSLWASGRGNTQYF
TGTGCCAGCAGTCTTTGGGCTAGCGGGAGAGGAAATACGCAGTATTTT
>TRBV6-2/TRBV6-3|TRBJ1-1|.|few
CASSARRTEALNTEAFF
TGTGCCAGCAGCGCCCGGAGGACAGAAGCATTGAACACTGAAGCTTTCTTT
>TRBV4-3|TRBJ2-1|.|.
CASSQAAPSSYNEQFF
TGCGCCAGCAGCCAAGCTGCGCCGAGCTCCTACAATGAGCAGTTCTTC
>TRBV6-6|TRBJ2-7|TRBD1|.
CASSYWGQGSNEQYF
TGTGCCAGCAGTTACTGGGGACAGGGTTCCAACGAGCAGTACTTC
>TRBV30|TRBJ2-2|.|once
CAWSNGGAGELFF
TGTGCCTGGAGTAACGGAGGGGCCGGGGAGCTGTTTTTT
>TRBV6-6|TRBJ2-7|.|.
CASSQQGSYEQYF
TGTGCCAGCAGTCAACAGGGATCCTACGAGCAGTACTTC
>TRBV7-9|TRBJ1-5|.|.
CASSLDWNQPQHF
TGTGCCAGCAGCTTAGACTGGAATCAGCCCCAGCATTTT
>TRBV30|TRBJ1-3|.|once
CAWSGEGYSGNTIYF
TGTGCCTGGAGTGGGGAGGGCTACTCTGGAAACACCATATATTTT
>TRBV2|TRBJ2-4|.|.
CASRQSFWTDEFKNIQYF
TGTGCCAGCCGCCAATCCTTTTGGACAGACGAATTCAAAAACATTCAGTACTTC
>TRBV4-1|TRBJ1-1|.|.
CASRLEPPNTEAFF
TGCGCCAGCCGCCTGGAGCCCCCGAACACTGAAGCTTTCTTT
>TRBV6-5|TRBJ2-1|.|.
CASRTGTWSSGEQFF
TGTGCCAGCAGAACCGGGACATGGTCATCGGGCGAGCAGTTCTTC
>TRBV10-3|TRBJ1-1|.|.
CAISETYRTEAFF
TGTGCCATCAGTGAAACTTACCGCACTGAAGCTTTCTTT
>TRBV28|TRBJ1-1|.|.
CASSSPLTLGHIF
TGTGCCAGCAGTTCACCGTTAACTCTTGGACATATTTTT
>TRBV5-1|TRBJ2-2|TRBD1|.
CASIDGTVNTGELFF
TGCGCCAGCATAGACGGGACAGTGAACACCGGGGAGCTGTTTTTT
>TRBV18|TRBJ1-2|.|.
CASSPDSYDYGYTF
TGTGCCAGCTCACCGGACAGTTACGACTATGGCTACACCTTC
>TRBV10-2|TRBJ2-3|TRBD2|.
CASSGVGRLAEPQDTQYF
TGCGCCAGCAGTGGGGTGGGGCGACTAGCGGAACCCCAAGATACGCAGTATTTT
>TRBV29-1|TRBJ2-3|TRBD1|.
CSVGTGGADTQYF
TGCAGCGTAGGGACAGGGGGCGCAGATACGCAGTATTTT
>TRBV7-9|TRBJ2-2|.|.
CASSLGGFGGTGELFF
TGTGCCAGCAGCTTAGGAGGTTTTGGCGGAACCGGGGAGCTGTTTTTT
>TRBV28|TRBJ2-3|TRBD2|.
CASSPSGLPITDTQYF
TGTGCCAGCAGCCCCTCGGGACTACCTATCACAGATACGCAGTATTTT
>TRBV18|TRBJ1-1|TRBD1|.
CASSGQGLNTEAFF
TGTGCCAGCTCAGGACAGGGACTGAACACTGAAGCTTTCTTT
>TRBV9|TRBJ1-5|TRBD1|.
CASSNRGDQPQHF
TGTGCCAGCAGCAACAGGGGGGATCAGCCCCAGCATTTT
>TRBV4-3|TRBJ2-3|.|.
CASSQGTQDTQYF
TGCGCCAGCAGCCAGGGGACTCAAGATACGCAGTATTTT
>TRBV18|TRBJ2-7|TRBD1|.
CASSSGQGGYEQYF
TGTGCCAGCTCATCAGGACAGGGTGGCTACGAGCAGTACTTC
>TRBV12-3/TRBV12-4|TRBJ2-1|TRBD2|few
CASTLIAGSRQFF
TGTGCCAGCACCTTAATAGCGGGATCAAGGCAGTTCTTC
>TRBV7-8|TRBJ2-2|.|.
CASSLNRPSNTGELFF
TGTGCCAGCAGCCTGAACCGGCCTAGCAACACCGGGGAGCTGTTTTTT
>TRBV27|TRBJ1-5|.|.
CASSPIVAGPYSNQPQHF
TGTGCCAGCAGCCCAATTGTAGCAGGGCCCTATAGCAATCAGCCCCAGCATTTT
>TRBV5-1|TRBJ2-7|TRBD2|.
CASSLRVLSSGPYEQYF
TGCGCCAGCAGCCTGAGAGTCCTTTCTAGCGGGCCCTACGAGCAGTACTTC
>TRBV25-1|TRBJ1-2|TRBD1|.
CASSRTGGYGYTF
TGTGCCAGCTCCCGGACAGGGGGCTATGGCTACACCTTC
>TRBV7-9|TRBJ1-2|.|.
CASSLVGVSIGYTF
TGTGCCAGCAGCTTAGTAGGGGTTTCTATTGGCTACACCTTC